A single sample is the source of the 32 T cell receptor beta chains below, sequenced in a study of control samples from healthy donors and cancer patients. Method: immunoSEQ multiplex PCR; TCRdb's copy keeps in-frame clones and lacks some. The table lists roughly 45,000 clones, around nine tenths of them singletons. The sequenced sample consisted of PBMCs. The receptors shown here come from a man aged 30-40 years with colorectal cancer.

This chain uses TRBV18 with TRBJ2-3; D gene unclear. V lost 1 base and J 5 bases, leaving 4 bases between the germline ends. The CDR3 has 12 residues. The germline V gene encodes CDR1 KGHSH and CDR2 LQKENI. CDR3 sequence: CASSPLGDTQYF. The CDR3 DNA follows: TGTGCCAGCTCACCACTGGGAGATACGCAGTATTTT.

The chain combines TRBV6-5 with TRBJ1-2; D uncertain. CDR1 and CDR2 from the germline V gene are MNHEY and SVGAGI. The CDR3 has 14 amino acids. V was pared by 5 bases and J by 8 bases, with 18 bases between. For the CDR3, the DNA is TGTGCCAGCAGTCCCCGGTCCCCGAGGGCCGGCTACACCTTC. Translation: CASSPRSPRAGYTF.

The V gene is TRBV19, the J gene TRBJ1-4; D not resolved. CDR1 is LNHDA and CDR2 is SQIVND in the germline V gene (reference sequence). The CDR3 runs to 13 residues. Trimming stripped 5 bases from V and 5 bases from J, with 9 bases between. CDR3 sequence: CASSRQRNEKLFF. The CDR3 bases are TGTGCCAGTAGTCGGCAACGCAATGAAAAACTGTTTTTT.

The V call is TRBV11-2, the J call TRBJ1-1; unclear D gene. CDR3 length equals 14 residues. Germline lookup yields CDR1 SGHAT and CDR2 FQNNGV. V was trimmed by 5 bases and J by 4 bases, leaving 14 bases between them. DNA of the CDR3: TGTGCCAGCAGCCGACCAAAAATCGTCACTGAAGCTTTCTTT. This sequence encodes CASSRPKIVTEAFF.

The chain combines TRBV5-1 with TRBJ2-1; 9 bases align to TRBD1. The junction had 14 bases not matched to a gene; V was cut back by 5 bases and J by 5 bases. The germline CDR1 and CDR2 sequences are SGHRS and YFSETQ. The CDR3 consists of 17 residues. The CDR3 sequence is CASSYGTGMAPNNEQFF. The CDR3 DNA sequence: TGCGCCAGCAGTTACGGGACAGGGATGGCCCCCAACAATGAGCAGTTCTTC. The whole variable domain, remainder taken from reference TRBV5-1 and TRBJ2-1, is KAGVTQTPRYLIKTRGQQVTLSCSPISGHRSVSWYQQTPGQGLQFLFEYFSETQRNKGNFPGRFSGRQFSNSRSEMNVSTLELGDSALYLCASSYGTGMAPNNEQFFGPGTRLTVL.

This chain joins TRBV18 and TRBJ1-6, with TRBD1 as a possible D gene (6 bases). The V and J ends lost 3 bases and 8 bases respectively, with 11 bases between them. From germline, CDR1 is KGHSH and CDR2 LQKENI. The length of the CDR3 is 14 residues. The CDR3 DNA reads as TGTGCCAGCTCACCGTCACAGGGCGATTCACCCCTCCACTTT. Translation: CASSPSQGDSPLHF.

The chain is built from TRBV6-2 or TRBV6-3 and TRBJ2-2; maybe TRBD2 (7 bases). V lost 6 bases to trimming and J lost 7 bases, with 21 bases between them. CDR3 length equals 16 residues. CDR1 is MNHEY and CDR2 is SVGEGT in the germline V gene. DNA for the CDR3: TGTGCCAGCAGACCTAGTGGGGGGGCGAAGTACGGGGAGCTGTTTTTT. It is translated as CASRPSGGAKYGELFF.

The chain recombines TRBV5-4 with TRBJ2-2; no clear D. Germline loops: CDR1 SGHNT, CDR2 YYREEE (reference sequence). The CDR3 covers 16 residues. The V gene lost 0 bases and the J gene lost 5 bases, with 14 bases spanning the gap. CDR3 in amino acids: CASSLASGGVTGELFF. The CDR3 DNA is TGTGCCAGCAGCTTGGCCTCAGGTGGTGTGACCGGGGAGCTGTTTTTT.

The chain carries TRBV11-2 and TRBJ2-1; D remains ambiguous. This CDR3 spans 15 amino acids. Germline values: CDR1 SGHAT, CDR2 FQNNGV. V shed 3 bases and J shed 0 bases, with 9 bases lying between them. CDR3 loop: CASSFGPDSYNEQFF. CDR3 nucleotides: TGTGCCAGCAGCTTTGGTCCAGACTCCTACAATGAGCAGTTCTTC. Looking up the rest from reference TRBV11-2 and TRBJ2-1 gives the full variable domain: EAGVAQSPRYKIIEKRQSVAFWCNPISGHATLYWYQQILGQGPKLLIQFQNNGVVDDSQLPKDRFSAERLKGVDSTLKIQPAKLEDSAVYLCASSFGPDSYNEQFFGPGTRLTVL.

The chain employs TRBV7-9 and TRBJ1-4; D is undetermined. V gave up 0 bases and J gave up 5 bases, with 7 bases separating them. In germline, CDR1 is SEHNR, CDR2 FQNEAQ (reference sequence). This CDR3 has 14 residues. The CDR3 bases are TGTGCCAGCAGCTTAGCTATTGGGAATGAAAAACTGTTTTTT. As protein: CASSLAIGNEKLFF.

The chain carries TRBV7-6 and TRBJ2-1; possible D gene TRBD2, 6 bases. Germline V gene data show CDR1 as SGHVS and CDR2 as FNYEAQ. Trimming removed 4 bases at V and 5 bases at J, with 12 bases between. This CDR3 contains 14 residues. CDR3 loop: CASSSPGTHNEQFF. CDR3 coding DNA: TGTGCCAGCAGCTCTCCAGGGACTCACAATGAGCAGTTCTTC.

The V and J genes are TRBV5-1 and TRBJ1-2; D is undetermined. The germline V and J ends were trimmed by 4 bases and 4 bases, with 17 bases remaining between them. The CDR3 spans 15 residues. Per the germline V gene, CDR1 is SGHRS and CDR2 is YFSETQ. The CDR3 is CASSESTGFFYGYTF. CDR3 nucleotide sequence: TGCGCCAGCAGCGAATCTACCGGGTTTTTCTATGGCTACACCTTC.

The J gene is TRBJ2-3, the V gene TRBV18; 9 nucleotides line up with TRBD1. Per germline, CDR1 KGHSH and CDR2 LQKENI. With 4 bases clipped from V and 6 bases from J, the junction kept 11 bases outside the gene matches. This CDR3 spans 16 amino acids. The CDR3: CASSLLQGATGDTQYF. The DNA of the CDR3 is TGTGCCAGCTCACTCCTACAGGGGGCGACTGGGGATACGCAGTATTTT.

The V and J genes are TRBV7-6 and TRBJ2-1; D is tentatively TRBD1 or TRBD2 (5 bases each). Germline loops: CDR1 SGHVS, CDR2 FNYEAQ. The CDR3 totals 14 residues. The V gene lost 5 bases and the J gene lost 7 bases, with 15 bases spanning the gap. The CDR3 sequence: CASSPRGAVNEQFF. In DNA form, the CDR3 reads TGTGCCAGCAGCCCGAGAGGGGCAGTAAATGAGCAGTTCTTC.

This clone appeared a single time. This chain uses TRBV7-2 with TRBJ1-2; D uncertain. CDR3 length: 13 residues. The germline CDR1 and CDR2 sequences are SGHTA and FQGNSA. The V end lost 1 base, the J end lost 5 bases, and 8 bases lay between the germline ends. In DNA, the CDR3 is TGTGCCAGCAGCTTAGAAGTCCCTTATGGCTACACCTTC. This translates into CASSLEVPYGYTF. Full variable domain (remainder filled in from reference TRBV7-2 and TRBJ1-2): GAGVSQSPSNKVTEKGKDVELRCDPISGHTALYWYRQSLGQGLEFLIYFQGNSAPDKSGLPSDRFSAERTGGSVSTLTIQRTQQEDSAVYLCASSLEVPYGYTFGSGTRLTVV.

V usage is TRBV29-1 and J usage is TRBJ1-3; 7 bases line up with TRBD1. V gave up 4 bases and J gave up 0 bases; unmatched junction bases: 6. Germline assignment: CDR1 SQVTM and CDR2 ANQGSEA. The CDR3 totals 15 residues. Here the CDR3 reads CSVGQGSASGNTIYF. CDR3 bases: TGCAGCGTTGGACAGGGAAGTGCCTCTGGAAACACCATATATTTT.

For the CDR3, the DNA is TGTGCCAGCAGTTACTTAAGGGACGGTGGCGGGTCCGCGAACACCGGGGAGCTGTTTTTT. It codes for CASSYLRDGGGSANTGELFF. The chain links TRBV6-2 or TRBV6-3 to TRBJ2-2; D may match TRBD1 or TRBD2 (5 bases each). Germline V lookup: CDR1 MNHEY, CDR2 SVGEGT. Between the trimmed V and J ends, which lost 1 base and 0 bases, there was a span of 21 bases. The CDR3 spans 20 residues.

The chain combines TRBV3-1 (or the pseudogene TRBV3-2) with TRBJ1-1; TRBD1 aligns across 9 bases. The germline V gene has CDR1 LGHDT and CDR2 YNNKEL (reference sequence). V lost 4 bases and J lost 9; bases outside the gene matches: 3. The CDR3 totals 12 residues. The CDR3 bases are TGTGCCAGCAGCCGAGGGACAGGGAAAGCTTTCTTT. Its translation: CASSRGTGKAFF.

The chain couples TRBV7-9 to TRBJ2-7, with TRBD1 identical over 8 bases. This CDR3 is built from 14 residues. V shed 5 bases, J shed 1 base, and the junction held 4 bases outside the gene matches. The germline CDR1 and CDR2 sequences are SEHNR and FQNEAQ (reference sequence). CDR3 sequence (DNA): TGTGCCAGCAGCCTAAGGACAGGGTCCTACGAGCAGTACGTC. This codes for CASSLRTGSYEQYV.

This sequence joins TRBV5-4 and TRBJ1-6; no clear D. The CDR3 extends over 15 amino acids. The germline V gene encodes CDR1 SGHNT and CDR2 YYREEE (reference sequence). The V end was cut by 3 bases, the J end by 10 bases, with 17 bases between. CDR3: CASSSRSGIGSPLHF. The CDR3 coding sequence is TGTGCCAGCAGCTCTCGGTCAGGAATAGGGTCACCCCTCCACTTT.

The V gene is TRBV7-2, the J gene TRBJ2-3; D gene unclear. The CDR3 has 12 amino acids. V lost 1 base to trimming and J lost 5 bases, with 4 bases between them. Germline V gives CDR1 SGHTA, CDR2 FQGNSA. The CDR3 protein is CASSLEVDTQYF. Here the CDR3 DNA reads TGTGCCAGCAGCTTAGAGGTAGATACGCAGTATTTT. The complete variable domain, with remaining parts taken from reference TRBV7-2 and TRBJ2-3, reads GAGVSQSPSNKVTEKGKDVELRCDPISGHTALYWYRQSLGQGLEFLIYFQGNSAPDKSGLPSDRFSAERTGGSVSTLTIQRTQQEDSAVYLCASSLEVDTQYFGPGTRLTVL.

The CDR3 sequence is CASSIWDRAPNYGYTF. The CDR3 nucleotides read TGTGCCAGTAGTATTTGGGACAGGGCCCCTAACTATGGCTACACCTTC. The V call is TRBV19, the J call TRBJ1-2, with 9 positions matching TRBD1. The V segment lost 3 bases and the J segment 0 bases; nucleotides outside the gene matches: 5. Germline CDR1 and CDR2: LNHDA and SQIVND (reference sequence). The CDR3 runs to 16 residues. The whole variable domain, remainder taken from reference TRBV19 and TRBJ1-2, is DGGITQSPKYLFRKEGQNVTLSCEQNLNHDAMYWYRQDPGQGLRLIYYSQIVNDFQKGDIAEGYSVSREKKESFPLTVTSAQKNPTAFYLCASSIWDRAPNYGYTFGSGTRLTVV.

This clone showed up just once. This chain uses TRBV2 with TRBJ2-1; D possibly corresponds to TRBD2 (5 bases). The CDR3 is 14 residues long. Per germline, CDR1 SNHLY and CDR2 FYNNEI. Trimming removed 3 bases at V and 2 bases at J, with 8 bases between. DNA of the CDR3: TGTGCCAGCAGTGATCTAGCCACCTACAATGAGCAGTTCTTC. This gives the protein CASSDLATYNEQFF.

This clone turned up a few times. This chain links TRBV19 with TRBJ2-7, with D maybe TRBD1 (6 bases). The ends were cut back, 10 bases at V and 1 base at J, with 23 bases in the middle. Germline V lookup: CDR1 LNHDA, CDR2 SQIVND (reference sequence). The CDR3 runs to 16 residues. CDR3 coding DNA: TGTGCCACCTCCCCGGGGACACAAGATACATCCTACGAGCAGTACTTC. It codes for CATSPGTQDTSYEQYF.

The chain links TRBV5-1 to TRBJ1-2; D remains ambiguous. The CDR3 consists of 14 residues. V dropped 4 bases and J dropped 5 bases, with 15 bases sitting between them. Germline V gene sequence: CDR1 SGHRS, CDR2 YFSETQ. The CDR3 here is CASSPPTASYGYTF. The CDR3 DNA sequence: TGCGCCAGCAGCCCACCCACAGCCTCATATGGCTACACCTTC.

The chain is built from TRBV19 and TRBJ2-1; D remains unclear. The germline CDR1 and CDR2 sequences are LNHDA and SQIVND (reference sequence). The CDR3 consists of 13 residues. The V end lost 8 bases, the J end lost 9 bases, and 17 bases lay between the germline ends. As DNA, the CDR3 is TGTGCCAGTGGGTGGCGGCTATGGTTTGAGCAGTTCTTC. Amino acids: CASGWRLWFEQFF.

The V call is TRBV7-9, the J call TRBJ1-2; no clear D gene. V was shortened by 1 base and J by 2 bases, with 11 bases between the two germline ends. The CDR3 is 15 residues long. Germline CDR1 reads SEHNR; CDR2 reads FQNEAQ (reference sequence). The chain's CDR3 is CASSLELGKNYGYTF. CDR3 sequence (DNA): TGTGCCAGCAGCTTAGAATTAGGGAAAAACTATGGCTACACCTTC.

The V gene is TRBV24-1, the J gene TRBJ1-6; D not certain. V gave up 6 bases and J gave up 9 bases, with 11 bases separating them. The CDR3 extends over 13 amino acids. Germline V lookup: CDR1 KGHDR, CDR2 SFDVKD. The CDR3, as DNA: TGTGCCACCAGTATAGGTGGTAGTTCACCCCTCCACTTT. This encodes CATSIGGSSPLHF.

This rearrangement joins TRBV25-1 to TRBJ1-4; no clear D gene. V lost 4 bases and J 7 bases, leaving 16 bases between the germline ends. The germline V gene has CDR1 MGHDK and CDR2 SYGVNS. The CDR3 has 15 residues. DNA for the CDR3: TGTGCCAGCAGTGGTAAAGGGCGGGGAAGTGAAAAACTGTTTTTT. It codes for CASSGKGRGSEKLFF.

J is TRBJ2-5 and V is TRBV29-1; D assignment may be TRBD1 or TRBD2 (6 bases each). Trimming shortened V by 4 bases and J by 5 bases, and 11 bases separated the two germline ends. Germline-derived CDR1 and CDR2 are SQVTM and ANQGSEA. CDR3 length equals 12 residues. DNA for the CDR3: TGCAGCGTTGGGGGGGCCGGGGAGACCCAGTACTTC. Protein sequence: CSVGGAGETQYF.

The rearrangement links TRBV30 to TRBJ2-5; perhaps TRBD1 as D (6 bases). In germline, CDR1 is GTSNPN, CDR2 SVGIG (reference sequence). The CDR3 is 12 residues long. Between the trimmed V and J ends, which lost 4 bases and 4 bases, there was a span of 10 bases. The CDR3 region has the DNA TGTGCCTGGACAGGGGCTCGAGAGACCCAGTACTTC. It yields the protein CAWTGARETQYF.

The rearrangement uses TRBV5-1 and TRBJ2-3, with a weak D call TRBD2 (5 bases). CDR3 length equals 18 residues. V lost 4 bases, J lost 2 bases, and 23 bases lay in between. Germline values: CDR1 SGHRS, CDR2 YFSETQ. The CDR3 bases are TGCGCCAGCAGCCCGAAAGTCGTCGGGATCCAAATCACAGATACGCAGTATTTT. It encodes CASSPKVVGIQITDTQYF.